This section outlines one T cell receptor beta chain sequence together with its context. Its cognate antigen has yet to be identified. The sample holds no much larger clone one base away, and base qualities are not on file. Whole blood was collected in K2EDTA tubes by collaborating institutions according to the institutions' own protocols. For TCRbeta analysis, collaborators shipped samples as frozen whole blood, isolated PBMCs, or DNA extracted from either of those sample types. V is clipped by 1 base and J by 4 bases, and the sequence between their germline boundaries is 14 bases long. Its CDR3 holds 15 amino acids, cysteine through phenylalanine. The sequence is cut down to CDR3 DNA, 45 bases in frame from base 1. CDR1 and CDR2 were assigned from the germline V gene (reference sequence) as SEHNR and FQNEAQ. These data originate in a study of blood T cell repertoires in COVID-19 (dated by TCRdb to 2020 to 2021). About the full investigation: Samples covering the acute and convalescent phases of COVID-19 were provided by collaborators in the United States, Italy and Spain. The prospective study material was composed of cDNA or gDNA derived from T cells, B-cell-depleted T cells, or PBMCs. Where available, HLA class I and class II types were taken from metadata supplied by the sample provider and were not determined by assay-based typing. Sample metadata almost always included a de-identified subject ID, COVID-19 status, age in years and sex. Deeply sampled blood TCRbeta repertoires from subjects exposed to, actively infected with, or recovered from COVID-19 were included in the dataset. The samples were drawn from two sources: the first 160 participants of the ongoing ImmuneRACE study, and 1,000 to 1,500 subjects contributed by 6 global collaborators. A freely available public database, intended as a resource for researchers studying the immune response to SARS-CoV-2, is where the repertoires were released.

TCRbeta CDR3 regions were amplified from genomic DNA using the immunoSEQ Assay, a bias-controlled multiplex PCR. Per the source publication's procedure: Within the assay, amplification of reference gene primers was used to estimate how many nucleated cells each sample contained. To quantify the absolute abundance of each unique TCRbeta CDR3 rearrangement, sequence reads were collapsed and filtered. For each sample, productive Simpson clonality was calculated as the square root of Simpson's diversity index over productive rearrangements. In its TCRdb copy, this immuneACCESS table keeps in-frame sequences only and misses some clones. Where compared with another copy, unresolved V genes explain less than half of these, and the others have no known cause. The V and J calls and the clone size are those of that table, but D and trimming were determined from the DNA. This sample has some 170,000 clones in its table, and 75% to 90% of those were observed once. The ten largest clones take up about a tenth of the sample.

The full study reports these points: The amount of clinical and demographic metadata varied by source and participant and was provided uncurated.

Recombination linked TRBV7-9 to TRBJ2-7; TRBD1 is perhaps the D gene, given 5 matching bases. This receptor was identified in a human donor in a cohort sampled during active COVID-19. Specimen: peripheral blood. The CDR3 region has the sequence CASSLVRAGLYEQYF. The nucleotides are TGTGCCAGCAGCTTAGTTAGGGCAGGGCTATACGAGCAGTACTTC.